Listed below are T cell receptor beta chains from one sample, sequenced in a study of cytomegalovirus exposure and HLA in healthy donors. Produced via immunoSEQ multiplex PCR; TCRdb's table is partial and in-frame only. In the table there are roughly 200,000 clones, roughly 79% of which are singletons. Sequencing was done on a sample of PBMCs. The receptors were gathered from a woman aged 40-49 years in good health and CMV-seronegative. Each CDR3 is given without its conserved first and last residue. Size is omitted from some rows. Given values are once, few, many or a class for expanded clones.

len	v_gene	abundance	j_gene	CDR3aa
15	TRBV2	-	TRBJ1-1	ASSRQGARSMNTEAF
10	TRBV28	-	TRBJ2-2	ASGVGPGELF
13	TRBV5-4	-	TRBJ2-5	ASSNPTGVGEPQY
13	TRBV19	once	TRBJ1-4	ASSMRTGTNEKLF
12	TRBV7-6	-	TRBJ2-7	ASSWGLIHYERY
14	TRBV4-2	-	TRBJ1-6	ASSQTGRSYNSPLH
13	TRBV9	few	TRBJ2-5	ASSVDRGAQETQY
16	TRBV7-2	-	TRBJ2-7	ASSLNQLDRTVSYEQY
9	TRBV20-1	-	TRBJ2-3	SARAVDTQY
11	TRBV6-1	-	TRBJ1-4	ASMDRGSEKLF
11	TRBV9	-	TRBJ1-1	ASSVAGQTEAF
11	TRBV10-3	few	TRBJ2-1	AISTDNYNEQF
13	TRBV5-4	once	TRBJ2-3	ASSRGSTSTDTQY
12	TRBV9	-	TRBJ2-3	ASSLRQPPDTQY
12	TRBV7-9	-	TRBJ1-2	ASSLDGTGGGYT
12	TRBV4-1	-	TRBJ1-6	ASSQDRGDSPLH
11	TRBV5-1	-	TRBJ1-1	ASSPDWNTEAF
15	TRBV29-1	-	TRBJ2-2	SVEVRETSGGIGELF
20	TRBV7-2	-	TRBJ2-6	ASSLATTQTSGGLAGANVLT
13	TRBV5-1	-	TRBJ1-6	ASSLGGQGYSPLH
12	TRBV11-3	-	TRBJ2-7	ASRVRVSSDEQY
14	TRBV7-9	-	TRBJ2-7	ASSLGSGQGTYEQY
11	TRBV5-1	once	TRBJ2-1	ASSPFGTGELV
12	TRBV10-3	-	TRBJ1-5	AISGGGIGQPQH
11	TRBV6-5	once	TRBJ2-7	ASSYTGGREQY
15	TRBV7-9	-	TRBJ2-5	ASSSPPGGGVQETQY
13	TRBV5-4	-	TRBJ1-1	ASSWDRAVGTEAF
13	TRBV19	once	TRBJ2-3	VSRPGIRSTDTQY
15	TRBV5-4	once	TRBJ2-1	ASSSVAGTSGYNEQF
14	TRBV4-1	-	TRBJ2-3	ASSQGLAGRSDTQY
15	TRBV7-7	-	TRBJ2-2	ASSRLTSGGAVGELF
12	TRBV11-2	-	TRBJ2-7	ASSNKRDSYEQY
11	TRBV5-1	-	TRBJ1-6	ASSPDSNSPLH
12	TRBV7-3	-	TRBJ2-7	ASSYSIPSYEQY
12	TRBV25-1	-	TRBJ1-1	ASSNDRADTEAF
11	TRBV6-6	-	TRBJ1-5	ASSYADRLPQH
14	TRBV7-3	-	TRBJ1-6	ASSSRDRTYNSPLH
11	TRBV4-3	-	TRBJ2-5	ASSQDRMTEQY
13	TRBV7-6	-	TRBJ2-1	ASSLGGGRYNEQF
12	TRBV27	-	TRBJ1-4	ASSLSGANEKLF
11	TRBV5-1	-	TRBJ2-5	ASSVGLQETQY
15	TRBV2	once	TRBJ2-6	ASSAGTGVPGANVLT
14	TRBV5-1	-	TRBJ2-5	ATNFFAGGITETQY
12	TRBV10-3	-	TRBJ2-2	AISRTANTGELF
13	TRBV7-8	-	TRBJ1-5	ASSREGGSNQPQH
13	TRBV5-6	-	TRBJ2-3	ASSPDSASTDTQY
12	TRBV6-6	few	TRBJ2-7	ASSVTGSSYEQY
11	TRBV11-3	-	TRBJ2-2	ASMDRATGELF
12	TRBV7-3	-	TRBJ2-2	ASSSQGANGELF
16	TRBV9	-	TRBJ1-1	ASSTPERGRGMNTEAF
11	TRBV9	-	TRBJ1-4	ASSATGVGKLF
13	TRBV14	once	TRBJ2-7	ASSQGRQSPYEQY
16	TRBV4-1	-	TRBJ2-2	ASSQASTGLPNTGELF
13	TRBV9	-	TRBJ1-5	ASSVEGAPNQPQH
12	TRBV5-1	-	TRBJ2-5	ASSLGLALETQY
14	TRBV5-1	-	TRBJ2-1	ASSFITGARLDEQF
12	TRBV9	-	TRBJ2-5	ASSVEYWAETQY
14	TRBV2	-	TRBJ2-5	ASRTPGLRTGETQY
12	TRBV5-1	-	-	ASSPWDSSYEQY